This T cell receptor (beta chain) was documented in a study of spatial heterogeneity in lung cancer. Described time point: sample taken at primary tumor resection. Sequencing covered unsorted whole RNA taken from tumor, nontumor lung or frozen PBMC. The approximately 70 donors had untreated early-stage non-small cell lung cancer. There are 12 residues in the CDR3. CDR1 is LGHNA and CDR2 is YNFKEQ in the germline V gene. V was shortened by 3 bases and J by 8 bases, with 10 bases between the two germline ends. TCR cDNA molecules were tagged individually, and each one carried a unique molecular identifier. Using its own MiXCR run on the 5' RACE reads, TCRdb lists one record per CDR3 protein. The data hold tens of thousands of distinct CDR3 sequences, with 10% to 15% observed a single time.

This receptor was taken from a male donor with early-stage non-small cell lung cancer. The rearrangement joins TRBV4-2 to TRBJ1-2; weak D call: TRBD1 (5 bases). Source: PBMCs, taken at surgery. The CDR3 DNA is TGTGCCAGCAGCCAGAACGAGGGGGGCTACACCTTC. Translated, it gives CASSQNEGGYTF.